This T cell receptor (beta chain) was captured by sequencing in a study of cytomegalovirus exposure and HLA in healthy donors. Study-wide results and caveats: Testing in vitro showed a few CMV-associated chains specific for CMV antigens. Cytomegalovirus association was listed for 170 or so TCR beta chains. Later analysis demonstrated an association between a missense DCLRE1C variant and TCR beta V- and J-gene trimming.

PCR employed 60 Vbeta and 13 Jbeta primers. Using immunoSEQ multiplex PCR, the repertoire was profiled, and TCRdb retains in-frame clones only, with some absent. The table lists about 170,000 clones, approximately 76% of them singletons, with about 1.9% in the top ten. Germline V lookup: CDR1 KGHSH, CDR2 LQKENI. The V and J ends lost 1 base and 4 bases respectively, with 16 bases between them. The length of the CDR3 is 16 residues. Regarding donors, all were healthy bone marrow donors. Of note for this clone: Its antigen is not known.

This chain joins TRBV18 and TRBJ1-2; no firm D call. The sequence derives from a female donor in good health and CMV-seronegative. The sequenced sample was PBMCs. Here the CDR3 DNA reads TGTGCCAGCTCACCACAGCTCTGGTCCTATCCCTATGGCTACACCTTC. It yields the protein CASSPQLWSYPYGYTF.